This T cell receptor (beta chain) was captured by sequencing in a study of CD8 T cells in ankylosing spondylitis. Study-wide points: Enrichment of disease-linked clones was reportedly significant in matched ankylosing spondylitis synovial fluid. A TCR beta motif made of fewer than ten highly homologous variants seemed typical of ankylosing spondylitis blood. Disease-linked clones were CD8+ and relatively rare in peripheral blood.

Germline V CDR1 and CDR2: DFQATT, SNEGSKA (reference sequence). The CDR3 totals 13 residues. The V end lost 6 bases, the J end lost 8 bases, and 19 bases lay between the germline ends. This clonotype was seen at least ten times. Its antigen remains unknown. As the method for making TCR beta libraries, quantitative 5'-RACE with molecular barcodes was used. TCRdb re-derived calls from the 5' RACE reads in MiXCR, one entry per CDR3 protein. Found here are roughly 490,000 distinct CDR3 sequences, about 5.4% of them singletons; the top ten hold under 4.5%. The chain couples TRBV20-1 to TRBJ1-2; possibly TRBD1 for D (5 bases). The sequenced material came from blood, either unsorted or a sorted T cell fraction (not recorded which). This TCR was sampled from a male donor with ankylosing spondylitis. CDR3 sequence reads: CSARGPGTGGYTF. For the CDR3, the DNA is TGCAGTGCAAGGGGCCCCGGGACGGGCGGCTACACCTTC.